This TCR beta chain was identified during a study of cytomegalovirus exposure and HLA in healthy donors (dated 2017 in TCRdb). For the wider study: The 550 to 750 repertoires of the first cohort and the 120 validation repertoires were produced on the same platform, according to a later analysis. The study was designed to test whether signatures of past pathogen exposure could be identified by cataloging public T cell receptors. In addition to the first cohort of 666 subjects, a separate validation cohort of 130 or so different subjects was used. To predict cytomegalovirus infection status, the study combined high-throughput TCR immunosequencing, statistical association of individual TCRs with disease status, and machine learning. The paper's findings and limits, for the study overall: Across donors, most TCR sequences were observed very rarely, whereas some public TCRs were present in many individuals. A later analysis found that TCRs clustered in the first cohort also tended to co-occur in the roughly 120 validation repertoires, with 90% to 95% of cluster scores above 0. The study listed over 150 TCR beta chains as associated with cytomegalovirus. A few of the identified cytomegalovirus-associated TCR beta chains were confirmed in vitro to be specific for cytomegalovirus antigens. A later analysis had no HLA typing for the validation cohort, so co-occurrence there was scored across all 120 or so repertoires. The authors suggested that the approach could potentially be generalized to other disease states and immunological phenotypes. The classifier was reported to diagnose cytomegalovirus status with high specificity and sensitivity in both the original and validation cohorts.

From the cysteine up to the phenylalanine, the CDR3 has a length of 15 residues. Only CDR3 DNA remains: 45 bases, in frame from the first base. Taken from the germline V gene (reference sequence), the CDR1 and CDR2 loops are SEHNR and FQNEAQ. Trimming takes 2 bases off V and 8 bases off J; junction bases not matched to a gene: 7. The donors were included in the validation cohort of 120 subjects, a group kept apart from the roughly 690-subject first cohort. Concerning this clone: Its antigen has not been determined. No clone much larger than this one lies a single base away; base qualities are absent.

The protocol used for the library was the immunoSEQ multiplex PCR assay. The authors' pipeline ran thus. A statistical classification framework was built for diagnosing cytomegalovirus status from the catalog of TCR beta chain sequences. TCRdb took over this immuneACCESS table, retaining in-frame rearrangements with V and J assigned. Such tables are incomplete; in checked studies, under half of the missing clones stem from an unresolved V gene, and the remainder is unexplained. From that table come the V and J calls and clone size; the DNA was used to work out D and trimming. For this sample the table gives 200,000 to 250,000 clones, of which more than 75% were detected only once. The top ten clonotypes cover 1.5% to 2.5% of the sample.

Sequenced: PBMCs. Rearrangement joined TRBV7-9 to TRBJ1-4; 8 junctional bases match TRBD1. The receptor's source is a woman in her late teens or twenties in good health and CMV-seropositive. In nucleotide form, the sequence is TGTGCCAGCAGCTTACTACAGGGGGTAGGGGAAAAACTGTTTTTT. Its product reads: CASSLLQGVGEKLFF.